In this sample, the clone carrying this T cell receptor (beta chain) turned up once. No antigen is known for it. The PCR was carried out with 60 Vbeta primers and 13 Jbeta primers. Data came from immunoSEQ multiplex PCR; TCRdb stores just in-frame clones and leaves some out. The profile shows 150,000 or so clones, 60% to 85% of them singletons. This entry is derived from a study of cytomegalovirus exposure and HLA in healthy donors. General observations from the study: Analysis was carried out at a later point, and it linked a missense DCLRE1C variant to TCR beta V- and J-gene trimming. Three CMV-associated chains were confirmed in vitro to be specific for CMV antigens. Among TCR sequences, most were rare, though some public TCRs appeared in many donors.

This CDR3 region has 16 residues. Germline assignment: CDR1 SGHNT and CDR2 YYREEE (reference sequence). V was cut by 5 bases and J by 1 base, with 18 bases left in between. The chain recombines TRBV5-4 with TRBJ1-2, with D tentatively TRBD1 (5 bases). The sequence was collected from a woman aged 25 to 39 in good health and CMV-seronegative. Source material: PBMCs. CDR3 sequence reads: CASSMGAGPNNYGYTF. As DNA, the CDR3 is TGTGCCAGCAGTATGGGCGCGGGGCCCAATAACTATGGCTACACCTTC.